Below are 14 T cell receptor beta chains sequenced from a single sample in a study of cytomegalovirus exposure and HLA in healthy donors. The PCR was carried out with 60 Vbeta primers and 13 Jbeta primers. Clones were sequenced by immunoSEQ multiplex PCR, and TCRdb holds only the in-frame ones, with some missing. The sample has 150,000 to 200,000 clones; 70% to 85% are singletons. Input material: PBMCs. Every receptor here comes from a woman aged 30 to 39 in good health and CMV-seronegative.

The chain combines TRBV5-5 with TRBJ1-2; 9 bases fit TRBD1. The germline gives CDR1 SGHKS, CDR2 YYEKEE (reference sequence). This CDR3 has 14 amino acids. V was pared by 5 bases and J by 4 bases, with 6 bases of the junction left unmatched. CDR3 protein: CASSATGGRYGYTF. The DNA of the CDR3 is TGTGCCAGCAGTGCGACAGGGGGTCGCTATGGCTACACCTTC.

The rearrangement joins TRBV7-9 to TRBJ1-3, with D possibly TRBD1 on 6 matching bases. Germline V gives CDR1 SEHNR, CDR2 FQNEAQ (reference sequence). The CDR3 extends over 15 amino acids. Trimming removed 3 bases from V and 2 bases from J, with 11 bases in between. The CDR3 loop is CASSFAGQPGNTIYF. In nucleotides, the CDR3 is TGTGCCAGCAGCTTCGCCGGACAGCCTGGAAACACCATATATTTT.

The chain combines TRBV5-4 with TRBJ1-1; unclear D gene. V was clipped by 4 bases and J by 1 base, with 11 bases between them. This CDR3 has 14 residues. Germline V lookup: CDR1 SGHNT, CDR2 YYREEE (reference sequence). The CDR3 sequence is CASSLEAGNTEAFF. The CDR3 coding sequence is TGTGCCAGCAGCCTCGAGGCGGGGAACACTGAAGCTTTCTTT.

This chain joins TRBV7-3 and TRBJ2-3, with TRBD2 matching over 9 bases. This CDR3 is 17 amino acids long. Germline loops: CDR1 SGHTA, CDR2 FQGTGA. V was pared by 5 bases and J by 3 bases, with 12 bases of the junction left unmatched. The CDR3 is CASSPEIAGVGTDTQYF. CDR3 DNA sequence: TGTGCCAGCAGCCCGGAGATAGCGGGAGTCGGTACAGATACGCAGTATTTT.

The chain joins TRBV30 to TRBJ1-1, with TRBD1 as a possible D gene (5 bases). This CDR3 spans 12 amino acids. The germline V and J ends were trimmed by 4 bases and 5 bases, with 11 bases remaining between them. CDR1 and CDR2 from the germline V gene are GTSNPN and SVGIG (reference sequence). The CDR3 spells CAWTSRATEAFF. CDR3 DNA sequence: TGTGCCTGGACTTCCAGGGCGACTGAAGCTTTCTTT.

Of note for this clone: At one boundary the junction diverges from the germline segment, which might be a read error. The chain links TRBV7-9 to TRBJ2-7, with D maybe TRBD2 (6 bases). The CDR3 is 14 residues long. Germline lookup yields CDR1 SEHNR and CDR2 FQNEAQ (reference sequence). The CDR3 region is CSSSLGGFSYEQYF. CDR3 DNA: TGTTCCAGCAGCTTAGGAGGGTTCTCCTACGAGCAGTACTTC. Together with reference TRBV7-9 and TRBJ2-7, the CDR3 gives the full variable domain: DTGVSQNPRHKITKRGQNVTFRCDPISEHNRLYWYRQTLGQGPEFLTYFQNEAQLEKSRLLSDRFSAERPKGSFSTLEIQRTEQGDSAMYLCSSSLGGFSYEQYFGPGTRLTVT.

CDR3 region: CASSLAGGDTGELFF. The CDR3 bases are TGCGCCAGCAGCTTGGCCGGAGGGGACACCGGGGAGCTGTTTTTT. The chain combines TRBV5-1 with TRBJ2-2, with D perhaps TRBD2 (6 bases). Looked up from germline, CDR1 is SGHRS and CDR2 is YFSETQ. Trimming pared 0 bases from V and 3 bases from J, leaving 9 bases between. The CDR3 sequence is 15 residues long.

This sequence joins TRBV21-1 and TRBJ2-7; the table's D call of TRBD1 was not tested on the DNA. TRBV21-1 represents a pseudogene. The CDR3 totals 12 residues. Here the CDR3 DNA reads TGTGCCAGCAGCTCGGACAGGTCAGAGCAGTACTTC. This encodes CASSSDRSEQYF.

J is TRBJ2-3 and V is TRBV7-8, with TRBD2 matching over 9 bases. The V gene end was trimmed by 3 bases and the J gene end by 4 bases; junction bases not matched to a gene: 2. The length of the CDR3 is 14 residues. The germline V gene encodes CDR1 SGHVS and CDR2 FQNEAQ. The CDR3 loop is CASSFSGRPDTQYF. In DNA, the CDR3 is TGTGCCAGCAGCTTTAGCGGGAGACCAGATACGCAGTATTTT.

The chain couples TRBV19 to TRBJ2-5; 12 bases fit TRBD2. The CDR3 loop spans 16 amino acids. Germline CDR1 LNHDA, CDR2 SQIVND (reference sequence). The junction had 7 bases not matched to a gene; V was cut back by 3 bases and J by 5 bases. CDR3 coding DNA: TGTGCCAGTAGTATGTCAGCGGGGACTAGCGGGGAGACCCAGTACTTC. Translating it yields CASSMSAGTSGETQYF. The variable domain in full, completed from reference TRBV19 and TRBJ2-5, reads DGGITQSPKYLFRKEGQNVTLSCEQNLNHDAMYWYRQDPGQGLRLIYYSQIVNDFQKGDIAEGYSVSREKKESFPLTVTSAQKNPTAFYLCASSMSAGTSGETQYFGPGTRLLVL.

The chain has TRBV6-1 and TRBJ1-2; D may be TRBD1 (5 bases). Germline V gene sequence: CDR1 MNHNS, CDR2 SASEGT. V was clipped by 2 bases and J by 7 bases, with 14 bases between them. The CDR3 totals 14 residues. CDR3 sequence: CASSEWGRDSGYTF. Written as DNA, the CDR3 is TGTGCCAGCAGTGAATGGGGCAGGGATAGTGGCTACACCTTC.

The rearrangement uses TRBV4-3 and TRBJ2-2; D not resolved. V lost 1 base and J 2 bases, leaving 11 bases between the germline ends. Germline V gene data show CDR1 as LGHNA and CDR2 as YSLEER. The CDR3 totals 16 residues. In DNA, the CDR3 is TGCGCCAGCAGCCAAGGGCAATGGCCAAACACCGGGGAGCTGTTTTTT. It encodes CASSQGQWPNTGELFF.

The chain joins TRBV6-5 to TRBJ2-2, with 7 positions matching TRBD1. V was pared by 2 bases and J by 4 bases, with 4 bases of the junction left unmatched. Germline V gene data show CDR1 as MNHEY and CDR2 as SVGAGI. There are 15 residues in the CDR3. The CDR3 here is CASSYRQGITGELFF. The CDR3 DNA sequence: TGTGCCAGCAGTTACCGACAGGGCATCACCGGGGAGCTGTTTTTT.

The rearrangement uses TRBV2 and TRBJ2-5, with a possible D match to TRBD2 (5 bases). CDR3 length equals 15 residues. V was cut by 5 bases and J by 5 bases, with 18 bases left in between. The germline V gene has CDR1 SNHLY and CDR2 FYNNEI. The CDR3, as DNA: TGTGCCAGCAGTCCCCGAGGGTTGGCGGTGGAGACCCAGTACTTC. Encoded protein: CASSPRGLAVETQYF.